This T cell receptor (beta chain) stems from a study of T cell responses to AZD1222 COVID-19 vaccine. Study outcomes and limitations: Baseline antibody screening turned up just six seropositive AZD1222 recipients. Spike-wide coverage was observed for vaccine-associated CD4 TCRs, with dominant responses at 160-218 and 743-854.

As for this clone: Its cognate antigen is unknown.

Measured with immunoSEQ multiplex PCR; TCRdb has only the in-frame clones, and not every one. The sample yields roughly 150,000 clones, roughly 90% seen once. Germline values: CDR1 MNHEY, CDR2 SVGEGT. The CDR3 has 15 residues. Trimming shortened V by 5 bases and J by 2 bases, and 13 bases separated the two germline ends. The input for sequencing was peripheral blood, taken 28 days after the second AZD1222 dose. The clonotype comes from an adult who received the AZD1222 COVID-19 vaccine. The chain combines TRBV6-2 or TRBV6-3 with TRBJ2-1, with unresolved D. This CDR3 is CASSGGVPTYNEQFF. CDR3 nucleotide sequence: TGTGCCAGCAGTGGTGGGGTGCCCACCTACAATGAGCAGTTCTTC.